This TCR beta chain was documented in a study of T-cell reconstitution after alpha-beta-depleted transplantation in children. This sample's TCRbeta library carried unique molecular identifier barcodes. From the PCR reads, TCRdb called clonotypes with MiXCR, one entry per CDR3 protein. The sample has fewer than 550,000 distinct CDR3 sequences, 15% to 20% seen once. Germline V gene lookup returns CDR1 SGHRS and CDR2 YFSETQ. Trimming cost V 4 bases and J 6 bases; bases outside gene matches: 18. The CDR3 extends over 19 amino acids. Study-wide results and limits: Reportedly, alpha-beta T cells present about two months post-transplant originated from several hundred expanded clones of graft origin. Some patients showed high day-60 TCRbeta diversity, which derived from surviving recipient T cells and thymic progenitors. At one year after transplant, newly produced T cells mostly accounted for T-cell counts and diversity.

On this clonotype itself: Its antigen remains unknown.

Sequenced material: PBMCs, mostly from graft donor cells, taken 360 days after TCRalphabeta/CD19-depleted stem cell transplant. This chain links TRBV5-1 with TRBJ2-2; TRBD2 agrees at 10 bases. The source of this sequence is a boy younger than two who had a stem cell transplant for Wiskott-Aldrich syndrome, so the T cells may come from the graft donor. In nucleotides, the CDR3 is TGCGCCAGCAGCCCGGGGAGGACTAGCGGCCTCCCCCGGGCCGGGGAGCTGTTTTTT. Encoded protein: CASSPGRTSGLPRAGELFF.